This T cell receptor beta chain derives from a study of blood T cell repertoires in COVID-19. This table comes from immunoSEQ multiplex PCR, and its TCRdb copy is limited to in-frame clones, with some not included. In the table there are 200,000 to 300,000 clones, 80% to 90% of which are singletons. Participant age was roughly 18 to 95 years, and participants resided in about two dozen US areas. Concerning this clone: Mismatch with germline at one junction end may stem from a read error.

CDR1 and CDR2 from the germline V gene are MDHEN and SYDVKM. This CDR3 has 14 amino acids. Source material: PBMCs or T cells enriched from blood (not recorded which). This receptor was obtained from a woman younger than 45 who had recovered from COVID-19. This chain links TRBV28 with TRBJ1-5, with no clear D. CDR3 residues: CASSFTAANRPQHF. In nucleotides, the CDR3 is TGTGCCAGCAGTTTCACTGCCGCTAATCGGCCCCAGCATTTT.